This is a list of T cell receptor beta chains from one sample in a study of Ad26.COV2.S vaccination and SARS-CoV-2 variants. Repertoires were generated with immunoSEQ multiplex PCR, while TCRdb's copy carries only in-frame clones and drops some. This sample has around 370,000 clones, with 70% to 90% found just once. Sequences were derived from peripheral blood, sampled in a trial of Ad26.COV2.S vaccine versus placebo. All receptors come from a person aged 18-65 years who received the Ad26.COV2.S COVID-19 vaccine or a placebo. The CDR3 runs from the conserved cysteine through the conserved F or W. Each record gives: J gene, V gene, clone size, D gene, CDR3 protein, CDR3 DNA. A D gene is named only where the DNA matches it firmly. The size of a clone is reported for some rows only, either as once, few or many, or as a class for expanded clones.

J gene: TRBJ1-2
V gene: TRBV27
clone size: once
D gene: NA
CDR3 protein: CASRVNRANYGYTF
CDR3 DNA: TGTGCCAGCAGAGTCAACAGGGCGAACTATGGCTACACCTTC

J gene: TRBJ1-5
V gene: TRBV21-1
clone size: once
D gene: NA
CDR3 protein: CASSRGQGYSNQPQHF
CDR3 DNA: TGTGCCAGCAGCAGGGGACAGGGCTATAGCAATCAGCCCCAGCATTTT

J gene: TRBJ1-1
V gene: TRBV5-6
clone size: NA
D gene: NA
CDR3 protein: CASMVRKNTEAFF
CDR3 DNA: TGTGCCAGCATGGTCCGGAAGAACACTGAAGCTTTCTTT

J gene: TRBJ2-1
V gene: TRBV20-1
clone size: NA
D gene: TRBD2
CDR3 protein: CSASSSGRLNEQFF
CDR3 DNA: TGCAGTGCTAGTTCTAGCGGGAGATTGAATGAGCAGTTCTTC

J gene: TRBJ1-1
V gene: TRBV28
clone size: NA
D gene: TRBD1
CDR3 protein: CASSPGGGSTEAFF
CDR3 DNA: TGTGCCAGCAGCCCAGGGGGGGGTAGCACTGAAGCTTTCTTT

J gene: TRBJ2-5
V gene: TRBV6-2/TRBV6-3
clone size: NA
D gene: TRBD2
CDR3 protein: CASSYPSSGMRETQYF
CDR3 DNA: TGTGCCAGCAGTTACCCCTCTAGCGGGATGAGGGAGACCCAGTACTTC

J gene: TRBJ2-1
V gene: TRBV4-1
clone size: NA
D gene: TRBD1
CDR3 protein: CASSHNRGNEQFF
CDR3 DNA: TGCGCCAGCAGCCATAACAGGGGCAATGAGCAGTTCTTC

J gene: TRBJ1-1
V gene: TRBV4-1
clone size: NA
D gene: NA
CDR3 protein: CASSQAQMNTEAFF
CDR3 DNA: TGCGCCAGCAGCCAAGCACAGATGAACACTGAAGCTTTCTTT

J gene: TRBJ2-7
V gene: TRBV6-5
clone size: once
D gene: NA
CDR3 protein: CASTRGTGGEQYF
CDR3 DNA: TGTGCCAGTACAAGGGGTACTGGGGGTGAGCAGTACTTC

J gene: TRBJ2-3
V gene: TRBV25-1
clone size: NA
D gene: TRBD1
CDR3 protein: CASSQGTVDTQYF
CDR3 DNA: TGTGCCAGCAGCCAGGGGACAGTTGATACGCAGTATTTT

J gene: TRBJ2-5
V gene: TRBV11-2
clone size: NA
D gene: NA
CDR3 protein: CASSLFRSQETQYF
CDR3 DNA: TGTGCCAGCAGCTTATTCCGTTCCCAAGAGACCCAGTACTTC

J gene: TRBJ1-1
V gene: TRBV6-6
clone size: once
D gene: NA
CDR3 protein: CASSLTVYDTEAFF
CDR3 DNA: TGTGCCAGCAGTTTGACAGTCTACGACACTGAAGCTTTCTTT

J gene: TRBJ1-3
V gene: TRBV10-3
clone size: NA
D gene: NA
CDR3 protein: CAISLSGNTIYF
CDR3 DNA: TGTGCCATCAGTTTGTCTGGAAACACCATATATTTT

J gene: TRBJ2-1
V gene: TRBV5-1
clone size: NA
D gene: TRBD1
CDR3 protein: CASSLGTGGYNEQFF
CDR3 DNA: TGCGCCAGCAGCTTGGGGACAGGGGGCTACAATGAGCAGTTCTTC

J gene: TRBJ2-2
V gene: TRBV2
clone size: NA
D gene: TRBD1
CDR3 protein: CASSVLGTGGLGGTTGELFF
CDR3 DNA: TGTGCCAGCAGTGTCCTTGGGACAGGGGGCTTGGGTGGGACGACCGGGGAGCTGTTTTTT

J gene: TRBJ2-2
V gene: TRBV14
clone size: NA
D gene: NA
CDR3 protein: CASSQGLASRYTGELFF
CDR3 DNA: TGTGCCAGCAGCCAAGGACTGGCTAGCAGATACACCGGGGAGCTGTTTTTT

J gene: TRBJ2-5
V gene: TRBV6-2/TRBV6-3
clone size: NA
D gene: NA
CDR3 protein: CASSSLLGRQETQYF
CDR3 DNA: TGTGCCAGCAGTTCCTTACTAGGAAGGCAAGAGACCCAGTACTTC

J gene: TRBJ2-5
V gene: TRBV6-1
clone size: NA
D gene: NA
CDR3 protein: CASSEDHRGAPIQETQYF
CDR3 DNA: TGTGCCAGCAGTGAAGACCATCGGGGCGCACCAATCCAAGAGACCCAGTACTTC

J gene: TRBJ2-7
V gene: TRBV7-2
clone size: NA
D gene: NA
CDR3 protein: CASSLGSYEQYF
CDR3 DNA: TGTGCCAGCAGCTTAGGTTCCTACGAGCAGTACTTC

J gene: TRBJ1-2
V gene: TRBV11-3
clone size: NA
D gene: NA
CDR3 protein: CASSRLEASNYGYTF
CDR3 DNA: TGTGCCAGCAGCCGACTAGAGGCCAGTAACTATGGCTACACCTTC

J gene: TRBJ2-5
V gene: TRBV5-1
clone size: NA
D gene: TRBD2
CDR3 protein: CASTSGGRQETQYF
CDR3 DNA: TGCGCCTCTACTAGCGGGGGGAGACAAGAGACCCAGTACTTC

J gene: TRBJ2-7
V gene: TRBV7-9
clone size: NA
D gene: NA
CDR3 protein: CASSLGLVSYEQYF
CDR3 DNA: TGTGCCAGCAGCTTAGGGTTAGTTTCCTACGAGCAGTACTTC

J gene: TRBJ2-7
V gene: TRBV5-5
clone size: NA
D gene: NA
CDR3 protein: CASSLWFSYEQYF
CDR3 DNA: TGTGCCAGCAGCTTGTGGTTTTCCTACGAGCAGTACTTC

J gene: TRBJ1-1
V gene: TRBV2
clone size: NA
D gene: TRBD1
CDR3 protein: CASSEFRGQTEAFF
CDR3 DNA: TGTGCCAGCAGTGAATTCAGGGGGCAAACTGAAGCTTTCTTT

J gene: TRBJ2-5
V gene: TRBV2
clone size: NA
D gene: TRBD2
CDR3 protein: CASSRVAGGLQETQYF
CDR3 DNA: TGTGCCAGCAGTCGAGTAGCGGGGGGATTACAAGAGACCCAGTACTTC

J gene: TRBJ2-3
V gene: TRBV4-1
clone size: NA
D gene: NA
CDR3 protein: CASSQPRTDTQYF
CDR3 DNA: TGCGCCAGCAGCCAACCCAGAACAGATACGCAGTATTTT

J gene: TRBJ1-3
V gene: TRBV4-1
clone size: NA
D gene: NA
CDR3 protein: CASSQPRASGNTIYF
CDR3 DNA: TGCGCCAGCAGCCAACCTAGGGCCTCTGGAAACACCATATATTTT

J gene: TRBJ1-4
V gene: TRBV7-8
clone size: NA
D gene: NA
CDR3 protein: CASSLNNGATNEKLFF
CDR3 DNA: TGTGCCAGCAGCTTAAATAACGGGGCAACTAATGAAAAACTGTTTTTT

J gene: TRBJ2-3
V gene: TRBV19
clone size: NA
D gene: TRBD1
CDR3 protein: CASSPRRGGDTQYF
CDR3 DNA: TGTGCCAGTAGTCCCCGGCGAGGGGGCGATACGCAGTATTTT

J gene: TRBJ2-1
V gene: TRBV6-2/TRBV6-3
clone size: NA
D gene: NA
CDR3 protein: CASTPWGHNEQFF
CDR3 DNA: TGTGCCAGCACCCCTTGGGGCCATAATGAGCAGTTCTTC

J gene: TRBJ2-2
V gene: TRBV5-1
clone size: few
D gene: TRBD2
CDR3 protein: CASSSGNWLAGVRTGELFF
CDR3 DNA: TGCGCCAGCAGCTCGGGAAACTGGCTAGCGGGAGTCCGCACCGGGGAGCTGTTTTTT

J gene: TRBJ2-1
V gene: TRBV24-1
clone size: once
D gene: TRBD2
CDR3 protein: CATRTSDPPEQFF
CDR3 DNA: TGTGCCACCAGGACTAGCGATCCCCCTGAGCAGTTCTTC

J gene: TRBJ2-5
V gene: TRBV12-3/TRBV12-4
clone size: NA
D gene: NA
CDR3 protein: CASSYQETQYF
CDR3 DNA: TGTGCCAGCAGTTACCAAGAGACCCAGTACTTC

J gene: TRBJ1-1
V gene: TRBV11-2
clone size: NA
D gene: NA
CDR3 protein: CASSVRQITEAFF
CDR3 DNA: TGTGCCAGCAGCGTCAGACAGATTACTGAAGCTTTCTTT

J gene: TRBJ2-3
V gene: TRBV6-5
clone size: NA
D gene: NA
CDR3 protein: CASSSRTEAGTDTQYF
CDR3 DNA: TGTGCCAGCAGTTCTCGGACCGAGGCTGGCACAGATACGCAGTATTTT

J gene: TRBJ1-4
V gene: TRBV11-3
clone size: NA
D gene: NA
CDR3 protein: CASSLFHGEKLFF
CDR3 DNA: TGTGCCAGCAGCTTGTTCCACGGGGAAAAACTGTTTTTT

J gene: TRBJ2-5
V gene: TRBV29-1
clone size: once
D gene: TRBD1
CDR3 protein: CSVRGPDRGWQETQYF
CDR3 DNA: TGCAGCGTGAGGGGCCCGGACAGGGGGTGGCAAGAGACCCAGTACTTC

J gene: TRBJ2-2
V gene: TRBV5-6
clone size: NA
D gene: TRBD1
CDR3 protein: CASSWDGTGWSGELFF
CDR3 DNA: TGTGCCAGCAGCTGGGACGGGACAGGGTGGTCCGGGGAGCTGTTTTTT

J gene: TRBJ2-7
V gene: TRBV11-2
clone size: NA
D gene: TRBD1
CDR3 protein: CASSPMDRGRYEQYF
CDR3 DNA: TGTGCCAGCAGCCCAATGGACAGGGGTAGATACGAGCAGTACTTC

J gene: TRBJ2-3
V gene: TRBV24-1
clone size: NA
D gene: TRBD2
CDR3 protein: CATSDGRVVDTQYF
CDR3 DNA: TGTGCCACCAGTGACGGGAGGGTGGTAGATACGCAGTATTTT

J gene: TRBJ2-3
V gene: TRBV5-4
clone size: NA
D gene: NA
CDR3 protein: CASSSGGTLTTDTQYF
CDR3 DNA: TGTGCCAGCAGCTCCGGGGGTACTTTAACCACAGATACGCAGTATTTT

J gene: TRBJ1-1
V gene: TRBV11-2
clone size: NA
D gene: NA
CDR3 protein: CASSLVAGNTEAFF
CDR3 DNA: TGTGCCAGCAGCTTAGTTGCCGGAAACACTGAAGCTTTCTTT

J gene: TRBJ1-1
V gene: TRBV3-1/TRBV3-2
clone size: NA
D gene: NA
CDR3 protein: CASSQSSGPNTEAFF
CDR3 DNA: TGTGCCAGCAGCCAGTCCTCGGGGCCGAACACTGAAGCTTTCTTT

J gene: TRBJ2-4
V gene: TRBV7-8
clone size: NA
D gene: NA
CDR3 protein: CASSPNRWMAPVAKNIQYF
CDR3 DNA: TGTGCCAGCAGCCCGAACAGGTGGATGGCTCCCGTAGCCAAAAACATTCAGTACTTC

J gene: TRBJ2-3
V gene: TRBV9
clone size: NA
D gene: NA
CDR3 protein: CASEYDQFTDTQYF
CDR3 DNA: TGTGCCAGCGAGTATGACCAATTCACAGATACGCAGTATTTT

J gene: TRBJ1-6
V gene: TRBV5-1
clone size: NA
D gene: NA
CDR3 protein: CASSLAVGRNNSPLHF
CDR3 DNA: TGCGCCAGCAGCTTGGCCGTAGGACGGAATAATTCACCCCTCCACTTT

J gene: TRBJ2-2
V gene: TRBV5-1
clone size: NA
D gene: NA
CDR3 protein: CASSSPGVANTGELFF
CDR3 DNA: TGCGCCAGCAGCTCCCCAGGGGTAGCGAACACCGGGGAGCTGTTTTTT

J gene: TRBJ2-1
V gene: TRBV2
clone size: once
D gene: TRBD2
CDR3 protein: CASNGPGTSGSLTYNEQFF
CDR3 DNA: TGTGCCAGCAATGGTCCCGGGACTAGCGGGTCGCTTACCTACAATGAGCAGTTCTTC

J gene: TRBJ2-1
V gene: TRBV4-1
clone size: once
D gene: TRBD2
CDR3 protein: CASSQNLAGSYNEQFF
CDR3 DNA: TGCGCCAGCAGCCAAAACCTAGCGGGCTCCTACAATGAGCAGTTCTTC

J gene: TRBJ2-7
V gene: TRBV10-3
clone size: NA
D gene: TRBD2
CDR3 protein: CAIKTSGNYEQYF
CDR3 DNA: TGTGCCATCAAGACTAGCGGGAACTACGAGCAGTACTTC

J gene: TRBJ1-1
V gene: TRBV5-6
clone size: NA
D gene: NA
CDR3 protein: CASSFISGDTEAFF
CDR3 DNA: TGTGCCAGCAGCTTCATCTCAGGGGACACTGAAGCTTTCTTT